This T cell receptor (beta chain) was sequenced for a study of T cell changes during pregnancy in multiple sclerosis (dated by TCRdb to about 2019). For context, the study as a whole: The study looked at changes in the T cell repertoire across pregnancy in women with multiple sclerosis.

The library was made by the immunoSEQ multiplex PCR assay. Not all clones reach the TCRdb copy of this immuneACCESS table, which keeps in-frame sequences only. Checked studies attribute under half of the gap to unresolved V genes and leave the rest unexplained. Recorded for this sample are around 34,000 clones; about 95% of them occurred a single time. 0.39% of the sample is held by the ten biggest clonotypes. Comments on this clone: Its antigen is currently not known. Base qualities are not at hand, and no much larger clone is one base apart.

The sequencing here drew on CD4+ T cells from peripheral blood mononuclear cells, taken in the second trimester of pregnancy. This clonotype was obtained from a female donor with multiple sclerosis, enrolled in a pregnancy study.

The encoded CDR3 is CASSLYSRGDYGYTF. The DNA is TGTGCCAGCAGCTTATATAGTCGGGGAGACTATGGCTACACCTTC. This chain joins TRBV11-2 to TRBJ1-2; the D gene lacks a confident call. Trimming removed 2 bases from V and 3 bases from J, leaving 13 bases between the germline ends. According to the germline V gene, CDR1 reads SGHAT and CDR2 reads FQNNGV. Spanning cysteine to phenylalanine, the CDR3 consists of 15 amino acids. The read is trimmed to its CDR3 DNA, 45 bases read in frame from base 1. The full variable domain, completed from the reference TRBV11-2 and TRBJ1-2 proteins outside the CDR3, reads EAGVAQSPRYKIIEKRQSVAFWCNPISGHATLYWYQQILGQGPKLLIQFQNNGVVDDSQLPKDRFSAERLKGVDSTLKIQPAKLEDSAVYLCASSLYSRGDYGYTFGSGTRLTVV.